A selection of T cell receptor beta chains follows, all from one sample in a study of cytomegalovirus exposure and HLA in healthy donors. The method was immunoSEQ multiplex PCR; TCRdb's version includes in-frame clones alone and lacks a portion of them. This table holds 150,000 to 180,000 clones, roughly 86% found once. The sequencing sample was made of PBMCs. Receptors were obtained from a human donor in good health. Each CDR3 is given with its conserved first and last residue. The order of the fields is V gene, D gene, J gene, clone size, CDR3 protein, CDR3 DNA. D genes are given only for firm matches. Clone size is given for some rows only: seen once, a few or many times, or a class if the clone is expanded.

V: TRBV4-3; D: -; J: TRBJ2-3; size: few; CDR3: CASSQEPAPSTDTQYF; DNA: TGCGCCAGCAGCCAAGAACCAGCGCCTAGCACAGATACGCAGTATTTT
V: TRBV6-1; D: -; J: TRBJ1-6; size: -; CDR3: CASTQGSSYNSPLHF; DNA: TGTGCCAGCACTCAGGGGAGCTCCTATAATTCACCCCTCCACTTT
V: TRBV10-3; D: TRBD1; J: TRBJ1-1; size: -; CDR3: CAISSGGANTEAFF; DNA: TGTGCCATCAGTTCAGGGGGCGCGAACACTGAAGCTTTCTTT
V: TRBV30; D: -; J: TRBJ1-4; size: -; CDR3: CAWEASQHEKLFF; DNA: TGTGCCTGGGAGGCCTCTCAACACGAAAAACTGTTTTTT
V: TRBV5-1; D: -; J: TRBJ1-2; size: -; CDR3: CASSFSQVYGYTF; DNA: TGCGCCAGCAGCTTTTCGCAGGTATATGGCTACACCTTC
V: TRBV5-8; D: -; J: TRBJ2-6; size: -; CDR3: CASSSGSSGANVLTF; DNA: TGTGCCAGCAGCTCCGGGAGCTCTGGGGCCAACGTCCTGACTTTC
V: TRBV4-3; D: TRBD2; J: TRBJ2-3; size: -; CDR3: CASSQDRLAGGTSTDTQYF; DNA: TGCGCCAGCAGCCAAGATAGACTAGCGGGGGGTACTAGCACAGATACGCAGTATTTT
V: TRBV7-2; D: TRBD1; J: TRBJ1-2; size: -; CDR3: CASSLTDRADYGYTF; DNA: TGTGCCAGCAGCTTAACGGACAGGGCCGATTATGGCTACACCTTC
V: TRBV6-5; D: TRBD2; J: TRBJ2-1; size: few; CDR3: CASSSPSGSEQFF; DNA: TGTGCCAGCAGTTCCCCTAGCGGGAGCGAGCAGTTCTTC
V: TRBV2; D: -; J: TRBJ2-1; size: -; CDR3: CASSERAASYNEQFF; DNA: TGTGCCAGCAGTGAGAGAGCGGCCTCCTACAATGAGCAGTTCTTC
V: TRBV6-1; D: TRBD2; J: TRBJ2-1; size: -; CDR3: CASSEGAGRSYNEQFF; DNA: TGTGCCAGCAGTGAAGGAGCGGGACGCTCCTACAATGAGCAGTTCTTC
V: TRBV5-1; D: TRBD1; J: TRBJ2-2; size: -; CDR3: CASSLYPGQGTGELFF; DNA: TGCGCCAGCAGCTTGTATCCGGGACAGGGAACCGGGGAGCTGTTTTTT
V: TRBV5-6; D: -; J: TRBJ1-1; size: -; CDR3: CASSWSRRDTEAFF; DNA: TGTGCCAGCAGCTGGTCGCGGCGGGACACTGAAGCTTTCTTT
V: TRBV29-1; D: -; J: TRBJ2-7; size: once; CDR3: CSVTLQGRSFYEQYF; DNA: TGCAGCGTGACCTTACAGGGTAGGAGCTTCTACGAGCAGTACTTC
V: TRBV6-5; D: -; J: TRBJ1-5; size: -; CDR3: CASRKHSNQPQHF; DNA: TGTGCCAGCCGTAAGCATAGCAATCAGCCCCAGCATTTT
V: TRBV2; D: -; J: TRBJ1-4; size: -; CDR3: CASRQEGEKLFF; DNA: TGTGCCAGCAGACAGGAGGGGGAAAAACTGTTTTTT
V: TRBV6-5; D: -; J: TRBJ1-5; size: -; CDR3: CASSPRGSNQPQHF; DNA: TGTGCCAGCAGTCCCCGGGGTAGCAATCAGCCCCAGCATTTT
V: TRBV6-1; D: -; J: TRBJ1-1; size: -; CDR3: CASSGQRKNEAFF; DNA: TGTGCCAGCAGTGGACAGCGAAAAAATGAAGCTTTCTTT
V: TRBV27; D: -; J: TRBJ2-3; size: -; CDR3: CASSLIPGPTDTQYF; DNA: TGTGCCAGCAGTTTAATCCCAGGCCCCACAGATACGCAGTATTTT
V: TRBV2; D: TRBD2; J: TRBJ2-5; size: -; CDR3: CASTWTSDGTQYF; DNA: TGTGCCAGCACTTGGACTAGCGACGGGACCCAGTACTTC
V: TRBV6-7; D: -; J: TRBJ2-4; size: -; CDR3: CARRETGSHIQYF; DNA: TGTGCCAGAAGGGAGACAGGTAGCCACATTCAGTACTTC
V: TRBV2; D: -; J: TRBJ1-2; size: -; CDR3: CASSVGMNYGYTF; DNA: TGTGCCAGCAGTGTGGGCATGAACTATGGCTACACCTTC
V: TRBV29-1; D: TRBD1; J: TRBJ2-5; size: -; CDR3: CSFTRDRETQYF; DNA: TGCAGCTTTACCCGGGACAGGGAGACCCAGTACTTC
V: TRBV7-2; D: TRBD1; J: TRBJ1-1; size: once; CDR3: CASSPSTGGPTEAFF; DNA: TGTGCCAGCAGCCCGTCGACAGGGGGGCCCACTGAAGCTTTCTTT
V: TRBV28; D: -; J: TRBJ1-3; size: -; CDR3: CASKSAGVTSGNTIYF; DNA: TGTGCCAGCAAATCGGCAGGGGTTACCTCTGGAAACACCATATATTTT
V: TRBV5-8; D: -; J: TRBJ1-1; size: once; CDR3: CASRHRGSGNTEAFF; DNA: TGTGCCAGCAGGCATAGAGGGTCGGGGAACACTGAAGCTTTCTTT
V: TRBV27; D: TRBD1; J: TRBJ1-4; size: -; CDR3: CASSLGPRTGFDEKLFF; DNA: TGTGCCAGCAGTTTAGGACCTCGGACAGGCTTTGACGAAAAACTGTTTTTT
V: TRBV28; D: -; J: TRBJ2-4; size: -; CDR3: CASSREGVAKNIQYF; DNA: TGTGCCAGCAGTAGAGAAGGAGTAGCCAAAAACATTCAGTACTTC
V: TRBV28; D: TRBD1; J: TRBJ2-7; size: -; CDR3: CASSSSGQGAYEQYF; DNA: TGTGCCAGCAGTTCGTCCGGACAGGGGGCTTACGAGCAGTACTTC
V: TRBV5-4; D: -; J: TRBJ2-1; size: -; CDR3: CASSRDISGDEQFF; DNA: TGTGCCAGCAGCAGGGACATCTCCGGGGATGAGCAGTTCTTC
V: TRBV5-1; D: -; J: TRBJ2-2; size: -; CDR3: CASSLSGSNTGELFF; DNA: TGCGCCAGCAGCTTGAGCGGGTCCAACACCGGGGAGCTGTTTTTT
V: TRBV6-1; D: TRBD1; J: TRBJ2-7; size: -; CDR3: CASSAGQGAEEQYF; DNA: TGTGCCAGCAGTGCGGGACAGGGGGCGGAAGAGCAGTACTTC
V: TRBV13; D: TRBD2; J: TRBJ2-3; size: -; CDR3: CASSSVAGGTDTQYF; DNA: TGTGCCAGCAGCTCGGTAGCGGGGGGCACAGATACGCAGTATTTT
V: TRBV7-9; D: TRBD1; J: TRBJ1-1; size: -; CDR3: CASSLGQGDTEAFF; DNA: TGTGCCAGCAGCTTAGGGCAGGGGGACACTGAAGCTTTCTTT
V: TRBV2; D: TRBD2; J: TRBJ2-2; size: once; CDR3: CASRATSGAVTGELFF; DNA: TGTGCCAGCAGAGCAACAAGCGGGGCGGTCACCGGGGAGCTGTTTTTT
V: TRBV30; D: TRBD1; J: TRBJ2-3; size: -; CDR3: CAWSETGIDTQYF; DNA: TGTGCCTGGAGTGAGACAGGGATAGATACGCAGTATTTT
V: TRBV7-2; D: TRBD1; J: TRBJ1-2; size: -; CDR3: CASSSQGVGGYTF; DNA: TGTGCCAGCAGCTCCCAGGGGGTGGGGGGCTACACCTTC
V: TRBV7-9; D: TRBD1; J: TRBJ2-2; size: -; CDR3: CASSRQDRAIGELFF; DNA: TGTGCCAGCAGCCGTCAGGACAGGGCTATCGGGGAGCTGTTTTTT
V: TRBV30; D: -; J: TRBJ1-5; size: -; CDR3: CAWSVGGVSNQPQHF; DNA: TGTGCCTGGAGTGTCGGGGGGGTTAGCAATCAGCCCCAGCATTTT
V: TRBV5-1; D: -; J: TRBJ2-7; size: -; CDR3: CASSLAEGWYSAYEQYF; DNA: TGCGCCAGCAGCTTGGCGGAGGGTTGGTATTCGGCCTACGAGCAGTACTTC
V: TRBV20-1; D: -; J: TRBJ1-1; size: -; CDR3: CSASTVRAFF; DNA: TGCAGTGCTAGTACAGTGAGAGCTTTCTTT
V: TRBV5-1; D: -; J: TRBJ2-6; size: -; CDR3: CASSLGSGTSNSGANVLTF; DNA: TGCGCCAGCAGCTTGGGAAGCGGGACAAGCAACTCTGGGGCCAACGTCCTGACTTTC
V: TRBV30; D: TRBD2; J: TRBJ2-3; size: -; CDR3: CAWSPGGRVTDTQYF; DNA: TGTGCCTGGAGTCCTGGCGGGAGGGTCACAGATACGCAGTATTTT
V: TRBV14; D: -; J: TRBJ1-2; size: -; CDR3: CASSQDSSAFRGPPHGYTF; DNA: TGTGCCAGCAGCCAAGATTCGAGCGCGTTCAGGGGCCCCCCACATGGCTACACCTTC
V: TRBV7-2; D: -; J: TRBJ1-1; size: -; CDR3: CASSLDQMGSTEAFF; DNA: TGTGCCAGCAGCTTGGATCAGATGGGGAGCACTGAAGCTTTCTTT
V: TRBV27; D: -; J: TRBJ2-7; size: -; CDR3: CASSLEGTRNNEQYF; DNA: TGTGCCAGCAGTTTAGAAGGGACAAGGAATAACGAGCAGTACTTC
V: TRBV5-6; D: -; J: TRBJ1-5; size: -; CDR3: CASSLRENQPQHF; DNA: TGTGCCAGCAGCTTGAGGGAGAATCAGCCCCAGCATTTT
V: TRBV7-2; D: -; J: TRBJ2-7; size: few; CDR3: CASSSLSYEQYF; DNA: TGTGCCAGCAGCTCCCTCTCCTACGAGCAGTACTTC
V: TRBV5-6; D: -; J: TRBJ2-1; size: -; CDR3: CASSLTGTNEQFF; DNA: TGTGCCAGCAGCTTGACAGGGACCAATGAGCAGTTCTTC
V: TRBV7-2; D: TRBD2; J: TRBJ2-5; size: once; CDR3: CASTPLGAGLGTQYF; DNA: TGTGCCAGCACACCCCTGGGAGCGGGGCTGGGGACCCAGTACTTC
V: TRBV29-1; D: TRBD1; J: TRBJ1-2; size: -; CDR3: CSASGTVYGYTF; DNA: TGCAGCGCTTCAGGGACAGTCTATGGCTACACCTTC
V: TRBV18; D: TRBD2; J: TRBJ2-1; size: -; CDR3: CASSPGPGLAGEEQFF; DNA: TGTGCCAGCTCACCAGGCCCGGGACTAGCGGGAGAAGAGCAGTTCTTC
V: TRBV5-1; D: -; J: TRBJ1-5; size: -; CDR3: CASSLGDKNQPQHF; DNA: TGCGCCAGCAGCTTGGGAGACAAGAATCAGCCCCAGCATTTT
V: TRBV29-1; D: -; J: TRBJ2-7; size: -; CDR3: CSVEYGATYEQYF; DNA: TGCAGCGTTGAGTATGGGGCGACCTACGAGCAGTACTTC
V: TRBV4-1; D: TRBD2; J: TRBJ2-7; size: once; CDR3: CASSQVYLAGPPEQYF; DNA: TGCGCCAGCAGCCAAGTTTACCTAGCGGGGCCTCCCGAGCAGTACTTC
V: TRBV7-3; D: TRBD1; J: TRBJ1-1; size: -; CDR3: CASSPSGTGDTEAFF; DNA: TGTGCCAGCAGCCCATCCGGGACAGGGGACACTGAAGCTTTCTTT
V: TRBV28; D: -; J: TRBJ1-2; size: -; CDR3: CASSLPAGLGLNYGYTF; DNA: TGTGCCAGCAGTTTACCCGCCGGACTCGGGCTAAACTATGGCTACACCTTC
V: TRBV6-6; D: -; J: TRBJ1-1; size: -; CDR3: CASSYSSGTQNTEAFF; DNA: TGTGCCAGCAGTTACTCCAGTGGGACACAGAACACTGAAGCTTTCTTT